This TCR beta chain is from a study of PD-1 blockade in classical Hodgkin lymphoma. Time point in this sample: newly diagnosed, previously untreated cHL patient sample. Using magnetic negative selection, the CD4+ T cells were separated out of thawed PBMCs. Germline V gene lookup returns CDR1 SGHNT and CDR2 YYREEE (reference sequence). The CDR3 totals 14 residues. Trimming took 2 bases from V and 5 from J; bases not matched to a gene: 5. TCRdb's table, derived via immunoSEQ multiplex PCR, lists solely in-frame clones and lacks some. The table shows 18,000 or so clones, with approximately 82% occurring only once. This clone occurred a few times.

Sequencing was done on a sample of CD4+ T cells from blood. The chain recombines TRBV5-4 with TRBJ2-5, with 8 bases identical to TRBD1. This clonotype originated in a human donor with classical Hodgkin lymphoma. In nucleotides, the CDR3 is TGTGCCAGCAGCTTACAGGGGGTTGGGGAGACCCAGTACTTC. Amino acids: CASSLQGVGETQYF. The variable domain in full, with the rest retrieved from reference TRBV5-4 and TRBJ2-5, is ETGVTQSPTHLIKTRGQQVTLRCSSQSGHNTVSWYQQALGQGPQFIFQYYREEENGRGNFPPRFSGLQFPNYSSELNVNALELDDSALYLCASSLQGVGETQYFGPGTRLLVL.